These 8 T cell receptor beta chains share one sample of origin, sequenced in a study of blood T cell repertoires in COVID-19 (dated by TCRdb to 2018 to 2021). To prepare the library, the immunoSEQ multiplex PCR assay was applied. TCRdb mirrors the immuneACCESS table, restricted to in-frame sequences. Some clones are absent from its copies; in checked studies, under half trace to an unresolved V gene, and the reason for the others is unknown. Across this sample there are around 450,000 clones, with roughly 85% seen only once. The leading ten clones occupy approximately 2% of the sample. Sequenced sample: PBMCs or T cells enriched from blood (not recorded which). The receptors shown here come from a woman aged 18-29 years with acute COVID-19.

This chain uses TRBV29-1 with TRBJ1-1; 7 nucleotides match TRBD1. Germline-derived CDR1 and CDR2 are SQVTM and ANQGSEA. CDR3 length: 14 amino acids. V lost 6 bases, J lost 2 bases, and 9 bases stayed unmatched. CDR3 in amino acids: CSVLTGFINTEAFF. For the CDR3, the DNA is TGCAGCGTGCTGACAGGGTTCATCAACACTGAAGCTTTCTTT.

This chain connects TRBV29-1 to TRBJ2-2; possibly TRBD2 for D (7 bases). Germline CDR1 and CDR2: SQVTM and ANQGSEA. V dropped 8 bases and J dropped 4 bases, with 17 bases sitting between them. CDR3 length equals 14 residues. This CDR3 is CSTQGGGPTGELFF. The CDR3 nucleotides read TGCAGCACCCAAGGGGGGGGGCCCACCGGGGAGCTGTTTTTT.

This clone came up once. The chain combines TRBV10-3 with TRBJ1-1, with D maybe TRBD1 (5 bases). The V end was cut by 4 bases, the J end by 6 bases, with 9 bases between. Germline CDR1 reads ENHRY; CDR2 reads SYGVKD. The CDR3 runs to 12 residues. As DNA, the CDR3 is TGTGCCATCAGTGTAACGGGGGCTGAAGCTTTCTTT. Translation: CAISVTGAEAFF.

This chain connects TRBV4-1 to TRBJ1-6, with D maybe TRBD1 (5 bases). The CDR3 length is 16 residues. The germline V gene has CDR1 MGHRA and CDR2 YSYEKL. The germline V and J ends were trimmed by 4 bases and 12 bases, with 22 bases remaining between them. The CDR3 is CASSPVGPRSFRPLHF. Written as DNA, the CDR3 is TGCGCCAGCAGCCCTGTGGGGCCCCGGAGTTTTCGACCCCTCCACTTT.

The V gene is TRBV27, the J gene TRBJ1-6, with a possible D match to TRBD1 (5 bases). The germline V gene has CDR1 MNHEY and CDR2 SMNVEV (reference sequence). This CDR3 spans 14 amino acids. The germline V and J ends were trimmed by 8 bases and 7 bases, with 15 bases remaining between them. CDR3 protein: CASSPDMRNSPLHF. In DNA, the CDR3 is TGTGCCAGCTCCCCGGACATGAGGAATTCACCCCTCCACTTT.

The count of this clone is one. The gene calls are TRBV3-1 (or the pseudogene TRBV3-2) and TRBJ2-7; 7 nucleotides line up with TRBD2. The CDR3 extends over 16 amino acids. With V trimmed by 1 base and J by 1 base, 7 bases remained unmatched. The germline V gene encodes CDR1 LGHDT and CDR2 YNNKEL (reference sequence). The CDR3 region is CASSQGPAGVSYEQYF. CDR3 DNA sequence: TGTGCCAGCAGCCAAGGTCCCGCGGGGGTGTCCTACGAGCAGTACTTC.

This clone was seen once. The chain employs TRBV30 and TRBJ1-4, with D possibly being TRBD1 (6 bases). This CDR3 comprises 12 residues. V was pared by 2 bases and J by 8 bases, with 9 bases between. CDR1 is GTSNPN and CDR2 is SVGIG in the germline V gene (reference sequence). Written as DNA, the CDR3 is TGTGCCTGGAGTTTTGACAGGGAAAAACTGTTTTTT. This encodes CAWSFDREKLFF.

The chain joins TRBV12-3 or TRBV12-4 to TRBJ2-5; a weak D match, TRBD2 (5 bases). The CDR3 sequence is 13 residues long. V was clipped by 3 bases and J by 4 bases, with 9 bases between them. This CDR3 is CASSLRVRETQYF. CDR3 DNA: TGTGCCAGCAGTTTGAGGGTTCGAGAGACCCAGTACTTC.